The following is a T cell receptor beta chain sequence with its context. What antigen it recognizes has not been identified. Base qualities were left out, and no much larger clone turns up one base away. The same CDR3 also results from other DNA sequences found in this sample. Measured from the cysteine to the phenylalanine, the CDR3 is 14 residues long. Only the CDR3 region is kept as DNA, spanning 42 bases read in frame from base 1. Reading the germline V gene gives CDR1 SGHTA and CDR2 FQGNSA. V has 1 base trimmed and J has 3 bases trimmed; junction bases matching no gene number 3. The donors were healthy, HIV-negative adults who had no recently reported acute infections or vaccinations. Every donor was a Caucasian adult residing in Nashville, Tennessee, USA. CD4+ T cells were enriched through magnetic negative selection, after which naive cells were positively selected on CD45RA and the remaining negative fraction served as the memory subset. Blood was obtained by leukapheresis, after which PBMCs were separated by Ficoll-Histopaque density gradient centrifugation and cryopreserved in liquid nitrogen vapor phase. Analytical flow cytometry was used to check the purity and quantity of every magnetically sorted T cell population. Each sorted fraction had its genomic DNA isolated and then quantified by UV absorbance on a Nanodrop 2000c.

Using the deep immunoSEQ assay, multiplex PCR amplified TCR CDR3 regions from genomic DNA. Genomic DNA extracted from each cell subset was distributed evenly over all wells of several immunoSEQ 96-well plates, and each plate served as one replicate. For sorted subsets, each replicate PCR was loaded with roughly 0.2 ug genomic DNA, equivalent to roughly 30,000 T cell genomes. Purified libraries were measured with a Qubit 3.0 fluorometer, size-checked on a Bioanalyzer 2100, and measured again with the KAPA Library Quantification kit. A separate single-read 150-cycle Illumina NextSeq 550 flow cell was used to sequence each immunoSEQ 96-well plate. Under the source paper's analysis protocol: The immunoSEQ output contained only junctional sequences without quality scores, so filtering could not match that applied to full-length reads. To assign V/J genes and CDR3, sequences were annotated using PyIR, a Python wrapper for IgBLAST v1.9, with IMGT germline references. Reads with weak V/J assignments (E-value above 1e-6), missing CDR3, stop codons, out-of-frame junctions, or ambiguous translated residues were removed. V3J clonotypes were defined by identical inferred V gene, J gene, and CDR3 amino acid sequence. Percentage overlap between repertoires was computed as shared unique clonotypes divided by the size of the smaller repertoire. Richness of each repertoire was evaluated using RTK rarefaction, the Chao1 estimator, and Recon v2.1 estimates of unobserved clonotypes. For all TCRbeta clonotypes obtained by the gDNA method from a handful of donors, generation probabilities were computed with OLGA. In TCRdb, the immuneACCESS table is reduced to in-frame sequences with V and J assigned. These tables do not hold every clone; where another copy was compared, an unresolved V gene accounts for under half, and the others remain unexplained. Clone size and V and J calls were adopted from that table, with D and trimming inferred from the DNA. Present in this sample are about 2.4 million clones, roughly 93% of which were seen just once. The top ten hold roughly 0.39% of the sample.

This sample was taken from a study of shared clonotypes between healthy human individuals (TCRdb year 2020). Regarding the research as a whole: The cohort included three men and a couple of women between 18 and 49 years of age. Per donor, three plates each were used for CD4 naive and CD4 memory, two for CD8 naive, and one for CD8 memory. To estimate repertoire size and how much clonotype sharing occurs between individuals, the study deeply sequenced the blood TCR repertoires of roughly 5 healthy adults. To increase sequencing depth and limit assay-specific biases, different laboratories used diverse techniques to prepare libraries and sequence TCR repertoires. Per donor, leukapheresis produced somewhere between about 0.9 and 10 billion PBMCs.

What the study reported, not specific to this receptor: When several donors were compared, the shared fraction of clonotypes was around 4.6% for naive CD4, 3% to 4% for naive CD8, 2% to 2.5% for memory CD4, and roughly 0.43% for memory CD8. Sampling was restricted to blood, and TCR repertoires in tissues likely differ from the TCR repertoires found in blood. Rarefaction of sorted-subset datasets indicated incomplete sequencing despite the large sequencing depth. Compared with non-shared clonotypes, clonotypes shared by all four sorted-subset donors had higher generation probabilities. Pairwise subsampling led to the expectation that sequencing depth would affect the degree of clonotype sharing among donors. The small number of donors limited the genetic and exposure-history diversity represented. Naive subsets generally had larger estimated clonotype richness than memory subsets did.

Sequences were obtained from naive CD4+ T cells from PBMCs. Sample cell subset or site, as interpreted from the label and publication: CD45RA+ positively selected. The chain is assembled from TRBV7-2 and TRBJ2-7, and 7 junctional nucleotides match TRBD2. The clonotype comes from a man between 18 and 29 years old in good health. Some clones in this sample may be carry-over from other donors' samples. The CDR3: CASSLVAGDYEQYF. In nucleotides, the sequence is TGTGCCAGCAGCTTAGTCGCGGGAGACTACGAGCAGTACTTC.